This is a list of T cell receptor beta chains from one sample in a study of beta chain features in type 1 diabetes. TCRdb keeps only in-frame clones here, not all; method: immunoSEQ multiplex PCR. The sample yields around 250,000 clones, 25% to 30% seen once. Input material: central memory CD4+ T cells from blood. The receptors shown here come from a man between 25 and 39 years old in good health. The CDR3 runs from the conserved cysteine through the conserved F or W. The D gene is left open where the match is weak. Only some rows state a clone size, as once, few, many or a class for expanded clones.

>TRBJ2-5|TRBV27|.|.
TGTGCCAGCAGTTCCAGCGCAGCGCAGACCCAGTACTTC
CASSSSAAQTQYF
>TRBJ2-3|TRBV5-6|.|few
TGTGCCAGCAGCCCCTGGCCCACAGATACGCAGTATTTT
CASSPWPTDTQYF
>TRBJ1-2|TRBV7-6|TRBD1|.
TGTGCCAGCAGCCCCTCGGGTAGACAGGGAGGTGGCTACACCTTC
CASSPSGRQGGGYTF
>TRBJ2-3|TRBV9|.|once
TGTGCCAGCAGCGTAGGTAGGGGCACAGATACGCAGTATTTT
CASSVGRGTDTQYF
>TRBJ2-5|TRBV15|.|few
TGTGCCACCAGCAGAGATCTGAAAAAGCTGGAGACCCAGTACTTC
CATSRDLKKLETQYF
>TRBJ1-2|TRBV5-6|.|.
TGTGCCAGCAGCTTCTTCGGAAATGGCTACACCTTC
CASSFFGNGYTF
>TRBJ2-3|TRBV6-8|.|few
TGTGCCAGCTTGGTAGGGACAGATACGCAGTATTTT
CASLVGTDTQYF
>TRBJ1-6|TRBV7-2|.|many
TGTGCCAGCAGCTGGGGGCTGGGACTTCATAATTCACCCCTCCACTTT
CASSWGLGLHNSPLHF
>TRBJ1-2|TRBV18|.|few
TGTGCCAGCTCACCGGGGGTACCTAACTATGGCTACACCTTC
CASSPGVPNYGYTF
>TRBJ1-2|TRBV5-4|.|.
TGTGCCAGCACCCCGGGCTGGGGCATGGGCTATGGCTACACCTTC
CASTPGWGMGYGYTF
>TRBJ2-7|TRBV5-1|TRBD1|.
TGCGCCAGCAGCGCAGGACAGGTTGGCGAGCAGTACTTC
CASSAGQVGEQYF
>TRBJ1-1|TRBV6-5|TRBD1|.
TGTGCCAGCAGCCACAGGGGGACTGAAGCTTTCTTT
CASSHRGTEAFF
>TRBJ2-5|TRBV30|TRBD2|few
TGTGCGTCATCCGGGACTAGCCTTGGGTTTGGGGAGACCCAGTACTTC
CASSGTSLGFGETQYF
>TRBJ2-7|TRBV7-8|TRBD2|.
TGTGCCAGCAGCGCTAGACTAGCGGGAGGCTCCTACGAGCAGTACTTC
CASSARLAGGSYEQYF
>TRBJ2-1|TRBV19|.|.
TGTGCCAGTAGTCTCTCGACAGGCGTGGATGAGCAGTTCTTC
CASSLSTGVDEQFF
>TRBJ2-1|TRBV29-1|.|.
TGCAGCGTTGGTGCGATCGGGAAGGGTATAGAGCAGTTCTTC
CSVGAIGKGIEQFF
>TRBJ1-2|TRBV7-9|.|many
TGTGCCAGCAGCTTAGGATCAGGGAACTATGGCTACACCTTC
CASSLGSGNYGYTF
>TRBJ1-2|TRBV30|.|few
TGTGCCTGGAGTGTAGGGGGAAAGTATGGCTACACCTTC
CAWSVGGKYGYTF
>TRBJ2-6|TRBV27|.|few
TGTGCCAGCAGTCCCTACCAGGTACCTGGGGCCAACGTCCTGACTTTC
CASSPYQVPGANVLTF
>TRBJ1-5|TRBV18|.|few
TGTGCCAGCTCACTCAGTCAGGGCAATCAGCCCCAGCATTTT
CASSLSQGNQPQHF
>TRBJ2-5|TRBV7-9|.|.
TGTGCCAGCGCCAATATCGTGATGGAGACCCAGTACTTC
CASANIVMETQYF
>TRBJ2-2|TRBV5-1|TRBD2|few
TGCGCCAGCAGCCCCGGACTAGCGGGACCGAACACCGGGGAGCTGTTTTTT
CASSPGLAGPNTGELFF
>TRBJ2-1|TRBV15|.|few
TGTGCCACCAGCAGAGTTGGGGGGCGAGGGGGAAATGAGCAGTTCTTC
CATSRVGGRGGNEQFF
>TRBJ2-3|TRBV7-7|.|few
TGTGCCAGCAGCTTAGGGGGTAGCCCAGATACGCAGTATTTT
CASSLGGSPDTQYF
>TRBJ2-1|TRBV4-3|.|.
TGCGCCAGCAGCCAAGAGGGGCAGGGGAACTACAATGAGCAGTTCTTC
CASSQEGQGNYNEQFF